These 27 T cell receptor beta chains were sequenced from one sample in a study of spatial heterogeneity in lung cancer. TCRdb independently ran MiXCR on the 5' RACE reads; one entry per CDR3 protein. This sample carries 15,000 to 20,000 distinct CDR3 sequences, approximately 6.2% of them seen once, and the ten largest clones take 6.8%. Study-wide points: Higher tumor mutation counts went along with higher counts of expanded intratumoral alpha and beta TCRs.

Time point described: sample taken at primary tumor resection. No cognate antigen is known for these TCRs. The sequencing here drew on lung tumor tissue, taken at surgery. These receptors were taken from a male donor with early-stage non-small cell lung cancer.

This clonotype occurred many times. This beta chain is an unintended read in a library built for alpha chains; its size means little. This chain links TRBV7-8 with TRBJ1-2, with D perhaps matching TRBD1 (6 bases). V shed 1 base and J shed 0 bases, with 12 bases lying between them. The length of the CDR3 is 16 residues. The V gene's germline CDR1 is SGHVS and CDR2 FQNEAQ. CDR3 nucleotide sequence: TGTGCCAGCAGCTTAGAGGACAGACAATCTAACTATGGCTACACCTTC. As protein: CASSLEDRQSNYGYTF.

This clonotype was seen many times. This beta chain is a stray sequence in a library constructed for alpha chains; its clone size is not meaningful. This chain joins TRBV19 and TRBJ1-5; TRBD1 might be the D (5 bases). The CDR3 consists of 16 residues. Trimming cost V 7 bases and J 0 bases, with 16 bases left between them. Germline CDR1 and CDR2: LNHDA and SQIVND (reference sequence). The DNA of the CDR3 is TGTGCCAGTACCTTTTGGCAGGGCCCTAGCAATCAGCCCCAGCATTTT. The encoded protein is CASTFWQGPSNQPQHF.

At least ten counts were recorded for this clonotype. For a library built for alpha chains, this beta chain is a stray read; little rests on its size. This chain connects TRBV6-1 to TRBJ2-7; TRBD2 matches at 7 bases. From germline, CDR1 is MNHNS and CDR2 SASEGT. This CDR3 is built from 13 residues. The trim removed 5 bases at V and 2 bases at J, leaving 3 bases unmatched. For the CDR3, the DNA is TGTGCCAGCAGTAAGCGGGAAACCTACGAGCAGTACTTC. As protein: CASSKRETYEQYF.

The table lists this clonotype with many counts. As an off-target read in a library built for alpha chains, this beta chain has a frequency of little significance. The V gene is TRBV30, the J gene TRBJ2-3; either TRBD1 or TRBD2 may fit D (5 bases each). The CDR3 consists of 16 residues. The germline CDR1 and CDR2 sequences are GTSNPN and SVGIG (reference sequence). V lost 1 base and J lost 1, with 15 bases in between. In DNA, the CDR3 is TGTGCCTGGAGTGCCTCCCCGGGACGGGGCACAGATACGCAGTATTTT. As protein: CAWSASPGRGTDTQYF.

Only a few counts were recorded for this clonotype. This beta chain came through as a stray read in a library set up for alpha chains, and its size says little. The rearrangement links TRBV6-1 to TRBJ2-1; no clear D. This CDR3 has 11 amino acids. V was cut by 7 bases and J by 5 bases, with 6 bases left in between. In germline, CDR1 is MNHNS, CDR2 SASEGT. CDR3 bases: TGTGCCAGCACCCCACACAATGAGCAGTTCTTC. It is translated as CASTPHNEQFF.

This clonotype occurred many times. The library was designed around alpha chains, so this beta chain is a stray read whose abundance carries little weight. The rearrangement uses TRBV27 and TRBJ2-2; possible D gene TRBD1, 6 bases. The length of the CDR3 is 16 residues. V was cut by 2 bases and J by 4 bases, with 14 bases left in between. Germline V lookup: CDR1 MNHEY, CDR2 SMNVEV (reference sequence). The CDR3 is CASSLRPGQITGELFF. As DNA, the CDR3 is TGTGCCAGCAGTTTACGCCCCGGACAGATCACCGGGGAGCTGTTTTTT.

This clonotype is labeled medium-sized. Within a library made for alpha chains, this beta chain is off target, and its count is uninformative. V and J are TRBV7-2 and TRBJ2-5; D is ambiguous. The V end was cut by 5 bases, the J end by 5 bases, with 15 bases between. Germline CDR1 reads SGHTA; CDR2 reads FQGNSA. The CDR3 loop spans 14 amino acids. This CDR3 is CASSTSTVLETQYF. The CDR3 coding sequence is TGTGCCAGCAGCACCTCGACCGTTCTGGAGACCCAGTACTTC.

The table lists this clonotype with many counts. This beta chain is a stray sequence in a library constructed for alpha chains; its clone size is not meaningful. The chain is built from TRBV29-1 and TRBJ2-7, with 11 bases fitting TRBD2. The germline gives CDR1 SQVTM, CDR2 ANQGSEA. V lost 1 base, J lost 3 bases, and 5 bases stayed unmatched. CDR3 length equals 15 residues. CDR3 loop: CSVEVGTSGSYEQYF. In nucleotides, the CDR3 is TGCAGCGTTGAAGTCGGCACTAGCGGGAGCTACGAGCAGTACTTC.

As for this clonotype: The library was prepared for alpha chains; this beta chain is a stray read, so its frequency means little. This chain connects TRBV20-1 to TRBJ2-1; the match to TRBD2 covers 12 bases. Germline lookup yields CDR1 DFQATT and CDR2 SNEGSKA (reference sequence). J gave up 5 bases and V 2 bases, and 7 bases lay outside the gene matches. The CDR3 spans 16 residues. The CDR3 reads CSARTVTSGSDNEQFF. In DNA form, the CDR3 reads TGCAGTGCTAGAACTGTGACTAGCGGGAGCGACAATGAGCAGTTCTTC.

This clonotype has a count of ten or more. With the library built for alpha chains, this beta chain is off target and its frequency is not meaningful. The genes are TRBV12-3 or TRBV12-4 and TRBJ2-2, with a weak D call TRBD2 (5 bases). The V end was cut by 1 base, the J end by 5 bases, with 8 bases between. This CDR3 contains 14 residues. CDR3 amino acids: CASSLGGATGELFF. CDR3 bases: TGTGCCAGCAGTTTAGGGGGAGCTACCGGGGAGCTGTTTTTT.

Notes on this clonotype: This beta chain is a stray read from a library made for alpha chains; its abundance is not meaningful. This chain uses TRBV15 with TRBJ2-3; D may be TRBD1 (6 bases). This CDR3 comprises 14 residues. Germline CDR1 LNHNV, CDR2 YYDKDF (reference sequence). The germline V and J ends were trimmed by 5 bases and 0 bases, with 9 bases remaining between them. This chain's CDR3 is CATSGGGSTDTQYF. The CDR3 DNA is TGTGCCACCAGCGGGGGCGGTAGCACAGATACGCAGTATTTT.

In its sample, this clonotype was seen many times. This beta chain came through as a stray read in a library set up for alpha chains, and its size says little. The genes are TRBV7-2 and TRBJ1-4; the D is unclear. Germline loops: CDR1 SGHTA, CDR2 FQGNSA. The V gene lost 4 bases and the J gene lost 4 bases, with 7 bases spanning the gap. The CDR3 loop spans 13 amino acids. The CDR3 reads CASSWVFNEKLFF. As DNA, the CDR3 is TGTGCCAGCAGCTGGGTTTTTAATGAAAAACTGTTTTTT.

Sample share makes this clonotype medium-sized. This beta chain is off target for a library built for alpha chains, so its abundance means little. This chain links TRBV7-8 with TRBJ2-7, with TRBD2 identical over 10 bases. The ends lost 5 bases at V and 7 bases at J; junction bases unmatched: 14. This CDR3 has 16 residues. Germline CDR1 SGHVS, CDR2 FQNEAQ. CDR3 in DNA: TGTGCCAGCAGCGCTCAACCTAGCGGGGGCACTGAGGAGCAGTACTTC. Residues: CASSAQPSGGTEEQYF.

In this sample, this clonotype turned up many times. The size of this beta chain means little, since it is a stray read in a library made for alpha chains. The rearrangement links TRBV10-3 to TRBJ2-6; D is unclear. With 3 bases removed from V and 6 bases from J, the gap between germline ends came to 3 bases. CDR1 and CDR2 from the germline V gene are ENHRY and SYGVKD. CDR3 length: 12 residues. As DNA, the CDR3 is TGTGCCATCAGTGATGAGGCCAACGTCCTGACTTTC. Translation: CAISDEANVLTF.

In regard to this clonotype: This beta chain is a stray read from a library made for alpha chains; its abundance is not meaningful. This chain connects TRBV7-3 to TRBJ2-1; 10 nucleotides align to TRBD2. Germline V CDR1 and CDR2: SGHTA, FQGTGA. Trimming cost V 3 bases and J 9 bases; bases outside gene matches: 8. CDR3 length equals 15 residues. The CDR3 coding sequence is TGTGCCAGCAGCTTTGATAGCGGGGGGCGTCTTGAGCAGTTCTTC. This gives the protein CASSFDSGGRLEQFF.

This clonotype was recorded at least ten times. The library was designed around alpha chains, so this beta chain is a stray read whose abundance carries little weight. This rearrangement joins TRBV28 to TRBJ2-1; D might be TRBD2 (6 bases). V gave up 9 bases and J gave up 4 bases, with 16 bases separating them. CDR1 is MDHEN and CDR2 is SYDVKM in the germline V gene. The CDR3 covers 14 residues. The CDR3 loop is CASTMVREYNEQFF. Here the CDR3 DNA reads TGTGCCAGTACAATGGTACGGGAGTACAATGAGCAGTTCTTC.

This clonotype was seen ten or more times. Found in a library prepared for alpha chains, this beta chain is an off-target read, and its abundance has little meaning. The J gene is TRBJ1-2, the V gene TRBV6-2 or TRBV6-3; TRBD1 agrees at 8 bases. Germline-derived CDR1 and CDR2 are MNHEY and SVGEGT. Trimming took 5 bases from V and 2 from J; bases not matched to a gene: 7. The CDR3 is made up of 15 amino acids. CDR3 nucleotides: TGTGCCAGCAGTCCCGGGACAGGAAAGAACTATGGCTACACCTTC. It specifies CASSPGTGKNYGYTF.

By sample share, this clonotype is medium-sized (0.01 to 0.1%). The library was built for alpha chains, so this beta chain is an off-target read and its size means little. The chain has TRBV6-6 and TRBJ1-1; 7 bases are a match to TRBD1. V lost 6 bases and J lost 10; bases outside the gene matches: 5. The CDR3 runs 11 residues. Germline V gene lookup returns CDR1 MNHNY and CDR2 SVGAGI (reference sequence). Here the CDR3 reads CASRETGPAFF. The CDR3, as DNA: TGTGCCAGCAGAGAGACAGGGCCAGCTTTCTTT.

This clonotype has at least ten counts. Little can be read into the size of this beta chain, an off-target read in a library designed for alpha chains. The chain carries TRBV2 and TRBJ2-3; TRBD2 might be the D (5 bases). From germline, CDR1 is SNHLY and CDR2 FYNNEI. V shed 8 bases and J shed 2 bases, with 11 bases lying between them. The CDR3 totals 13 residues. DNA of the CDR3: TGTGCCAGCGCGGGCCCTTTCACAGATACGCAGTATTTT. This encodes CASAGPFTDTQYF.

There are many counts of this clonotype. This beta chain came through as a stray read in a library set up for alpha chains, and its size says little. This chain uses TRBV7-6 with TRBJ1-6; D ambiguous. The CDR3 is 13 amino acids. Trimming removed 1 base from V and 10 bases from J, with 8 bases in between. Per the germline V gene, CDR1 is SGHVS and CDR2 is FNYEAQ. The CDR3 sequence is CASSLEAGSPLHF. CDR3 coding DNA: TGTGCCAGCAGCTTAGAGGCGGGCTCACCCCTCCACTTT.

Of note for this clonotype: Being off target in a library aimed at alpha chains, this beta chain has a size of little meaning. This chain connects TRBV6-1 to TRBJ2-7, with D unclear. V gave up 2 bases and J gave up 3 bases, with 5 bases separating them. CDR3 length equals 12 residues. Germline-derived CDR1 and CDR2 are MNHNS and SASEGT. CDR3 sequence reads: CASSENRYEQYV. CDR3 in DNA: TGTGCCAGCAGTGAAAACCGCTACGAGCAGTACGTC.

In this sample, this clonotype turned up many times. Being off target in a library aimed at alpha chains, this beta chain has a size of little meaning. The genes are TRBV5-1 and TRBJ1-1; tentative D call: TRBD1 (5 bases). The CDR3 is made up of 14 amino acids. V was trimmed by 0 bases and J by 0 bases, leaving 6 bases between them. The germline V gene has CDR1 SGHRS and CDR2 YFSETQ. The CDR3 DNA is TGCGCCAGCAGCTTGGAGGGGATGAACACTGAAGCTTTCTTT. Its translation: CASSLEGMNTEAFF.

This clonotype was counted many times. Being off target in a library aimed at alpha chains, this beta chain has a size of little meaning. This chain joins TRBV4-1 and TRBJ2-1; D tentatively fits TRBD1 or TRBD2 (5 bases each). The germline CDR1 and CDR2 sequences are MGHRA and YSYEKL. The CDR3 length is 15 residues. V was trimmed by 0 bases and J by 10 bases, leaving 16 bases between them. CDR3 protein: CASSQEGDPIQEQFF. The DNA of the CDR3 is TGCGCCAGCAGCCAAGAAGGGGACCCTATCCAGGAGCAGTTCTTC.

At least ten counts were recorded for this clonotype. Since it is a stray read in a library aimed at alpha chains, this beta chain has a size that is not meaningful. CDR3 in DNA: TGTGCCAGCAGTTTCAGGGACCGGAATTCACCCCTCCACTTT. As protein: CASSFRDRNSPLHF. The chain recombines TRBV12-3 or TRBV12-4 with TRBJ1-6, with D possibly TRBD1 on 5 matching bases. Trimming removed 3 bases at V and 7 bases at J, with 10 bases between. The CDR3 is 14 residues long.

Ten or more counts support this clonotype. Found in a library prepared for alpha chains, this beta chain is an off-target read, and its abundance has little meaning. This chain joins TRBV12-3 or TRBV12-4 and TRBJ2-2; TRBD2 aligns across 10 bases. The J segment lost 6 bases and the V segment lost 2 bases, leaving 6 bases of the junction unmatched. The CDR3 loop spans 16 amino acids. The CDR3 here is CASSLTTSGMAGELFF. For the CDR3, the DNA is TGTGCCAGCAGTTTAACAACTAGCGGGATGGCCGGGGAGCTGTTTTTT.

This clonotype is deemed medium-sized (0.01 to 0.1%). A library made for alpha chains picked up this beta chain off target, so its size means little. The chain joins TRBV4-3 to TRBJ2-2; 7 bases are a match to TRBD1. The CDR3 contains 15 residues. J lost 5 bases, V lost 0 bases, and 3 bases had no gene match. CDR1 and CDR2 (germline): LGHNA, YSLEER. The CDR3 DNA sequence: TGCGCCAGCAGCCAAGATCGGGGACAGACCGGGGAGCTGTTTTTT. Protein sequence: CASSQDRGQTGELFF.

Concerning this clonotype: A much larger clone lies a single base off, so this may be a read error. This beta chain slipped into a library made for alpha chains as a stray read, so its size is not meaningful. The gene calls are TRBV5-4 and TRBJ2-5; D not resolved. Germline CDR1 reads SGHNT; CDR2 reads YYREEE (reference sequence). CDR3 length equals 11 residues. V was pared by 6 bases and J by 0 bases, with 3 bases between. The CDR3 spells CASNYQETQYF. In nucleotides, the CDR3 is TGTGCCAGCAACTACCAAGAGACCCAGTACTTC.